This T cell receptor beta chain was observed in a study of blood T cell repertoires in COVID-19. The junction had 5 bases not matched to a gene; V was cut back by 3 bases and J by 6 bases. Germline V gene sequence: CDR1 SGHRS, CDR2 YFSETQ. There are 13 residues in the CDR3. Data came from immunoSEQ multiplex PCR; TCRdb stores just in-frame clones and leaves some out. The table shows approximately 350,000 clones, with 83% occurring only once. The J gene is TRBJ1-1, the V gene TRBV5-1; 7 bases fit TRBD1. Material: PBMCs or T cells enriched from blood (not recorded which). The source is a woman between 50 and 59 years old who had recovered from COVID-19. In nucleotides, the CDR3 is TGCGCCAGCAGCTCCCAGGGGGGATCTGAAGCTTTCTTT. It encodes CASSSQGGSEAFF. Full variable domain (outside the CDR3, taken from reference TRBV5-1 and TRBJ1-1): KAGVTQTPRYLIKTRGQQVTLSCSPISGHRSVSWYQQTPGQGLQFLFEYFSETQRNKGNFPGRFSGRQFSNSRSEMNVSTLELGDSALYLCASSSQGGSEAFFGQGTRLTVV.